Described below is a single T cell receptor beta chain sequence and its context. The data derive from a study of CD8+CD57+ T cells in acquired aplastic anemia. CDR1 KGHDR and CDR2 SFDVKD come from the germline V gene. V lost 1 base and J 8 bases, leaving 13 bases between the germline ends. The CDR3 is 14 amino acids. According to the study, genomic DNA was the template for TCR beta VDJ and CDR3 profiling. TCRdb re-analysed the reads in MiXCR, keeping a single row per CDR3 protein. The sample includes under 350,000 distinct CDR3 sequences, about 50% of them seen just once. Previously, flow cytometry had revealed CD8+CD57+ cell expansion in the patients chosen for sequencing.

Material for sequencing was sorted CD4+, CD8+, or CD8+CD57+ T cells (not recorded which) from PBMCs. V is TRBV24-1 and J is TRBJ1-2; D possibly corresponds to TRBD1 (6 bases). The receptor was derived from a human donor with aplastic anemia. This CDR3 reads CATSDFGGLGGYTF. CDR3 DNA: TGTGCCACCAGTGATTTCGGGGGCCTAGGGGGCTACACCTTC.